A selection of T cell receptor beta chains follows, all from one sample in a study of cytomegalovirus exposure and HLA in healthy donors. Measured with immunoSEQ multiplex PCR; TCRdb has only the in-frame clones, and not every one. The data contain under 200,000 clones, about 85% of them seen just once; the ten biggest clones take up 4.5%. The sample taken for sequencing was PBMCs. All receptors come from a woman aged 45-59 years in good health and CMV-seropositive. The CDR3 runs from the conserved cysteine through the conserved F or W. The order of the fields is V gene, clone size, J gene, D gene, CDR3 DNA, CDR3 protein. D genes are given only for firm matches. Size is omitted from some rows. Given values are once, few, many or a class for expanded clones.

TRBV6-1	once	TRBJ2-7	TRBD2	TGTGCCAGCAGTGTCATCACCGGGACTAGCGGCCGACTCTACGAGCAGTACTTC	CASSVITGTSGRLYEQYF
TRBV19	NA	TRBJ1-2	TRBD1	TGTGCCAGTAGTATCCCGGGACAGGGTAATGGCTACACCTTC	CASSIPGQGNGYTF
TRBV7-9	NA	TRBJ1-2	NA	TGTGCCAGCAGCTTCTCGGACAGCTATGGCTACACCTTC	CASSFSDSYGYTF
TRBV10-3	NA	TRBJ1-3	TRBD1	TGTGCCATCAGTGGGAATCAGGGGGCGCGAGGAAACACCATATATTTT	CAISGNQGARGNTIYF
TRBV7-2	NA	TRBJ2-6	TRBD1	TGTGCCAGCAGCTTAGTCGGGACAGACCTCTCTGGGGCCAACGTCCTGACTTTC	CASSLVGTDLSGANVLTF
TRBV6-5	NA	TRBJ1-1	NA	TGTGCCAGCAGTTATAAGAGAAACACTGAAGCTTTCTTT	CASSYKRNTEAFF
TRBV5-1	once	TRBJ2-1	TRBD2	TGCGCCAGCAGCCAGACTAGCGGGGAGGTCAATGAGCAGTTCTTC	CASSQTSGEVNEQFF
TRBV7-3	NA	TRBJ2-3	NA	TGTGCCAGCAGCTTAACAGGGGGCACAGATACGCAGTATTTT	CASSLTGGTDTQYF
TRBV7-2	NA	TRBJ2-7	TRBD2	TGTGCCAGCAGCTTAGACGGCGGGGGGTCCCCATACGAGCAGTACTTC	CASSLDGGGSPYEQYF
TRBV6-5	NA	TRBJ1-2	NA	TGTGCCAGCAGCGCCCAGGGGTTCGATTGGGGCTACACCTTC	CASSAQGFDWGYTF
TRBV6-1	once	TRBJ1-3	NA	TGTGCCAGCAAGCAGGCGTTCTCTGGAAACACCATATATTTT	CASKQAFSGNTIYF
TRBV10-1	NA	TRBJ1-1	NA	TGCGCCAGCAGTAGCTCCGGGAACACTGAAGCTTTCTTT	CASSSSGNTEAFF
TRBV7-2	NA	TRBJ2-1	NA	TGTGCCAGCAGCCCGGAGGGCCCAGGGGGAAATGAGCAGTTCTTC	CASSPEGPGGNEQFF
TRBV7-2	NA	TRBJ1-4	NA	TGTGCCAGCAGCTTAGCCGGGAAGAAGGATGGAGAAAAACTGTTTTTT	CASSLAGKKDGEKLFF
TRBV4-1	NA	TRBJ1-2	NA	TGCGCCAGCAGCCAAGTTACAGTAGATGGCTACACCTTC	CASSQVTVDGYTF
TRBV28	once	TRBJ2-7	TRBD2	TGTGCCAGCAGTTTAGAGCGGGAGATCTACGAGCAGTACTTC	CASSLEREIYEQYF
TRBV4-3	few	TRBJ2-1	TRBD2	TGCGCCAGCAGCCAAGGTGGACTAGCGAGTATCGGCGGCAATGAGCAGTTCTTC	CASSQGGLASIGGNEQFF
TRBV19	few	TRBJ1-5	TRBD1	TGTGCCAGTAGTTCCCACGACAGGGGGCTCGAGCAGCCCCAGCATTTT	CASSSHDRGLEQPQHF
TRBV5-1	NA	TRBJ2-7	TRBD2	TGCGCCAGCAGCTTGTCACCTAGCGGGGGCCGATCCTACGAGCAGTACTTC	CASSLSPSGGRSYEQYF
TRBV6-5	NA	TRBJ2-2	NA	TGTGCCAGCAATCCGGGACAGAACACCGGGGAGCTGTTTTTT	CASNPGQNTGELFF
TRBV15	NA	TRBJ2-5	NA	TGTGCCACCACCCTTTGGGGGGAAGAGACCCAGTACTTC	CATTLWGEETQYF
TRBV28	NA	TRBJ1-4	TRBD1	TGTGCCAGCAGTTCCCCCCGACAGGGGCTCAATGAAAAACTGTTTTTT	CASSSPRQGLNEKLFF
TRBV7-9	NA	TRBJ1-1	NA	TGTGCCAGCAGCTTAGCGGCGGTTAACACTGAAGCTTTCTTT	CASSLAAVNTEAFF
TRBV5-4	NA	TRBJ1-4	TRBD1	TGTGCCAGCAGCCGATCCCGGGACAGTAATGAAAAACTGTTTTTT	CASSRSRDSNEKLFF
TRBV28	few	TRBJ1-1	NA	TGTGCCAGCAGCCCTCCAGGGTTCCTATCCACTGAAGCTTTCTTT	CASSPPGFLSTEAFF
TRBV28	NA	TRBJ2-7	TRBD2	TGTGCCAGCAGTCCCCCGGGGACTAGCGGGAAATCATACTTC	CASSPPGTSGKSYF
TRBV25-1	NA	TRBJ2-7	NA	TGTGCCAGCAGTGAAGGAGGGGGCGTGTACTTC	CASSEGGGVYF
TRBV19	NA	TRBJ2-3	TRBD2	TGTGCCACCACTTTGGGGGGGGGAACAGATACGCAGTATTTT	CATTLGGGTDTQYF
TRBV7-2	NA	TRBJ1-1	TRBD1	TGTGCCAGCAGCTCGACAGGGGTGGACACTGAAGCTTTCTTT	CASSSTGVDTEAFF
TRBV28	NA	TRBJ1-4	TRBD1	TGTGCCAGCAGAACCACAGGGGGCGGAGGGAGCGCCACTAATGAAAAACTGTTTTTT	CASRTTGGGGSATNEKLFF
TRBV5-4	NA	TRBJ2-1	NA	TGTGCCAGCAGCTTCCCCGGGGTGGAAGTGTACAATGAGCAGTTCTTC	CASSFPGVEVYNEQFF
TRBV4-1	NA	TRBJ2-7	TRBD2	TGCGCCAGCAGCCACGAAAACGGGCGGGGGTCCTACGAGCAGTACTTC	CASSHENGRGSYEQYF
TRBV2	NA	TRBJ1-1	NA	TGTGCCAGCAGTAAAGACAGGAACATGAACACTGAAGCTTTCTTT	CASSKDRNMNTEAFF
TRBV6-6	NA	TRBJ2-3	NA	TGTGCCAGCAGTGACAGAAGAAGGACAGATACGCAGTATTTT	CASSDRRRTDTQYF
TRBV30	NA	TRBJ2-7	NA	TGTGCCTCCGATGACACCGGGACATGGGTGCAGTACTTC	CASDDTGTWVQYF
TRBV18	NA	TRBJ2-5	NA	TGTGCCAGCTCACCCAATTCAGGGGGGGAGACCCAGTACTTC	CASSPNSGGETQYF
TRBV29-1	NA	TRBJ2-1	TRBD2	TGCAGCGTTGAGGCGGGAGGCGGGTGGCAGTTCTTC	CSVEAGGGWQFF
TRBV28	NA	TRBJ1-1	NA	TGTGCCAGCAGTTTAGACAGAATGCGGGCTTTCTTT	CASSLDRMRAFF
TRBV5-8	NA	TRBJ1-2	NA	TGTGCCAGCACTATGGTCGGCTATGGCTACACCTTC	CASTMVGYGYTF
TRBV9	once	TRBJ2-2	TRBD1	TGTGCCAGCAGCGCGACAGGGAGTAAGAACACCGGGGAGCTGTTTTTT	CASSATGSKNTGELFF
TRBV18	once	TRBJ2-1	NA	TGTGCCAGCTCACCAATCGGCTCTAGTGTCTCCACCAATGAGCAGTTCTTC	CASSPIGSSVSTNEQFF
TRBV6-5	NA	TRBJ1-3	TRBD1	TGTGCCAGCAGAAGGGGACAGACCTCTGGAAACACCATATATTTT	CASRRGQTSGNTIYF
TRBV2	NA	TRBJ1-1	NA	TGTGCCAGCAGTGAATCGGGTTTTTTAGAAGCTTTCTTT	CASSESGFLEAFF
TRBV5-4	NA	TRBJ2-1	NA	TGTGCCAGCAGTTTGGGGAAAGGGGCGAGGAGCTCCTACAATGAGCAGTTCTTC	CASSLGKGARSSYNEQFF
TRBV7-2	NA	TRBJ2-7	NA	TGTGCCAGCACCCCCCTGGGGAGACTTCCCTACGAGCAGTACTTC	CASTPLGRLPYEQYF
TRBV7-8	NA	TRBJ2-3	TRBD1	TGTGCCAGCAGCCGAGTAGGACAGGGGGGATCAGATACGCAGTATTTT	CASSRVGQGGSDTQYF
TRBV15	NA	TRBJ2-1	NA	TGTGCCACCAGCAGTTTCGAGATCTCCTACAATGAGCAGTTCTTC	CATSSFEISYNEQFF
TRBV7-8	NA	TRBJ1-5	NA	TGTGCCAGCAGCTTAGATGACAGGTCGAATCAGCCCCAGCATTTT	CASSLDDRSNQPQHF
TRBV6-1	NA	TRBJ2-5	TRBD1	TGTGCCAGCAGTGGACCCGGGACAGGGGTAGGGCAGTACTTC	CASSGPGTGVGQYF
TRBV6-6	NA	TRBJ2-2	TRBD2	TGTGCCAGCAGCCGTAGCGGGAGTGGTACCGGGGAGCTGTTTTTT	CASSRSGSGTGELFF
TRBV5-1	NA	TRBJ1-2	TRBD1	TGCGCCAGCAGCCCGCAGGGGGCTCAAGGCTACACCTTC	CASSPQGAQGYTF
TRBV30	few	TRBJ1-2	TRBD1	TGTGCCTGGAGTTCGTCGGGACAGACCTATGGCTACACCTTC	CAWSSSGQTYGYTF
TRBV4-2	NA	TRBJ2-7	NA	TGTGCCAGCAGCCAAGATGGAGGCAGAGAGCAGTACTTC	CASSQDGGREQYF
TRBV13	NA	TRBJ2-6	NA	TGTGCCAGCAGCCTAGACAGCTCTGGGGCCAACGTCCTGACTTTC	CASSLDSSGANVLTF
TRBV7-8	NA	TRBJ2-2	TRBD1	TGTGCCAGCAGCTTAGCGTGGAGGGACAGGGTGGCGGGGGAGCTGTTTTTT	CASSLAWRDRVAGELFF